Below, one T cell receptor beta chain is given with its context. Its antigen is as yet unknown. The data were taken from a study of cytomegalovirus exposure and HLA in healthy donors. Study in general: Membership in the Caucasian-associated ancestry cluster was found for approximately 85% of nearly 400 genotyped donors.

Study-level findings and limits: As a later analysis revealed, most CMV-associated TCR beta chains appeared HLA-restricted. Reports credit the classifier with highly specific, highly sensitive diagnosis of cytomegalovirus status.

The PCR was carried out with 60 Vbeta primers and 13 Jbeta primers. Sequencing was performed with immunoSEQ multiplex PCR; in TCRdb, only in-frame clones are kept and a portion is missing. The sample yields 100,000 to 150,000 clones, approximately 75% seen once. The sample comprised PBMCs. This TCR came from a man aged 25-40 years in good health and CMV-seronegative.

The CDR3 region has the DNA TGCGCCAGCAGCCAAGGGACAGGGGAGACTGAAGCTTTCTTT. Protein product: CASSQGTGETEAFF. This rearrangement joins TRBV5-1 to TRBJ1-1; TRBD1 matches 10 bases. Germline trimming cut 4 bases from V and 5 bases from J; bases unmatched to any gene: 5. The germline V gene encodes CDR1 SGHRS and CDR2 YFSETQ. The CDR3 contains 14 residues.